The entry below describes one T cell receptor (beta chain). In the study's own analysis: Reference gene primers were amplified, and this amplification served to estimate nucleated cell counts. Libraries were prepared by immunoSEQ multiplex PCR; TCRdb keeps only in-frame clonotypes and omits some of them. V, J and clone size were drawn from that table, and D and trimming were deduced from the DNA. The sample has some 450,000 clones, around nine tenths seen once; the top ten hold more than 0.7%. Seattle's enrolled individuals joined amid active infection and were then monitored longitudinally. The data were taken from a study of blood T cell repertoires in COVID-19. Study in general: The United States, Italy and Spain provided the acute and convalescent COVID-19 samples. PBMCs, B-cell-depleted T cells, or T cells were the source of the cDNA or gDNA that made up the material.

Germline assignment: CDR1 SEHNR and CDR2 FQNEAQ (reference sequence). The CDR3 totals 12 residues. V was trimmed by 3 bases and J by 7 bases, leaving 9 bases between them. The origin of this receptor is a young man with COVID-19, enrolled during active disease. The chain links TRBV7-9 to TRBJ1-1; D not resolved. Sequences were obtained from peripheral blood. DNA for the CDR3: TGTGCCAGCAGCTTCGGCCGGGTTGAAGCTTTCTTT. It translates to CASSFGRVEAFF.